The entry below gives a single T cell receptor (beta chain) sequence along with its context. The antigen it recognizes is unknown. No clone much larger than this one lies a single base away; base qualities are absent. Spanning cysteine to phenylalanine, the CDR3 consists of 19 amino acids. The retained sequence is limited to the CDR3, 57 bases, with the frame set at the first base. Per the germline V gene, SGHTA is the CDR1 and FQGNSA is the CDR2. V is trimmed back by 5 bases and J by 1 base, and the junction contains 18 bases that no gene match accounts for. The donors were about 40 Caucasian individuals from Russia, aged roughly 6 to 100 years, who were systemically healthy. Each donor gave 9 to 10 milliliters of peripheral blood, collected into EDTA-treated Vacutainer tubes. Ficoll-Paque density-gradient centrifugation was used to isolate PBMCs, with at least 7 million obtained per sample. Trizol reagent was used to extract total RNA from the PBMCs, yielding at least 6 micrograms per sample. Naive CD45RAhigh/CD27high T cell percentages were measured by flow cytometry on a PBMC aliquot from every donor.

This sample is part of a study of blood T cells in healthy people across ages (dated by TCRdb to the mid-2010s). Study-wide context: In model experiments, roughly one uniquely barcoded TCR beta cDNA molecule per two T cells was captured by template switching. Using the same blood draw, the study looked at two additional independent replicas of 1 million unique cDNA reads for two donors, one aged 18 to 30 and the other aged 80 or older. Age-related changes in TCR beta repertoire diversity were measured in the study by deep sequencing normalized with unique cDNA molecular identifiers. Four age groups were formed from the donors: young (average approximately 15 years), middle-aged (just under 40), aged (over 55) and long-lived (approximately 78). The investigation overall reported the following: Because profiling used bulk unsorted PBMCs, naive and antigen-experienced compartments could not be compared conclusively. Because the CMV infection status of the donors was unknown, age-related changes in expanded clonotypes may potentially have been confounded. As age increased, observed TCR beta diversity per million T cells dropped in a roughly linear way, and a significant reduction was already evident by age 40. A strong correlation was found between observed TCR beta diversity and the percentage of naive T cells measured by flow cytometry. Estimates of total diversity based on one million sequenced T cells were considered lower bounds and underestimates. Compared with the aged group, more naive CD4+ T cells, fewer expanded clones and increased TCR diversity were shown by the long-lived group, suggesting age selection.

Libraries were made using 5' RACE. The reads were generated on an Illumina HiSeq 2500. A second PCR of about 7 to 12 cycles was run with a J-beta primer mix and a sample-barcoded 5' primer. Each TCR beta cDNA molecule received a unique molecular identifier from a template-switch 5' adaptor carrying 12 random nucleotides. At least 2.5 million CDR3-containing paired-end reads were obtained from each sample. All of the RNA was converted into first-strand cDNA using the Mint cDNA synthesis kit, with a TRBC-specific oligonucleotide serving as the primer. All cDNA was treated with uracil-DNA glycosylase and then went through a first 18-cycle PCR with the universal primers M1SS and BC2_uni_R. Processing in the source paper ran as follows. For normalization, 1 million high-quality reads, each with a distinct molecular identifier, were randomly selected from each sample. Instead of being binned into consensus sequences, reads that shared molecular identifiers were thrown out. MiTCR, set to a Q25 quality threshold and the strictest error-elimination algorithm, was used for CDR3 identification, clonotype clustering and error correction. Lower-bound total TCR beta diversity was estimated with a nonparametric unseen species model using Euler transformation. TCRdb redid the processing of the public reads, applying fastp at Q25 and MiXCR, and retained in-frame beta chains. Rows are unified per CDR3 protein, each entry keeping the most common DNA and genes. Here the V and J calls rest on TCRdb's processing, not on the authors' analysis. Across this sample there are some 1,000,000 distinct CDR3 sequences, with 20% to 25% seen only once. Approximately 0.79% of the sample is in the top ten clones.

These data were also reused for a study on T cells of mothers and their children. As the second publication notes: Donors were nine systemically healthy Caucasian individuals: three mothers and their six children. cDNA synthesis consumed the entire amount of extracted RNA, loaded at roughly 1.5 ug RNA in each 15 ul reaction. Sample barcodes and 2-4 random nucleotides were added via the M1S primer in the second PCR. Each mother yielded over 8 million TCR beta CDR3 reads and each child 2.5 million to 3 million reads. TCR recombination output is similarly shaped by thymic selection in related and unrelated pairs, with a minor effect exerted by inherited differences. Normalized repertoire overlap was always slightly but never significantly higher in related than unrelated mother-child pairs. With a sensitivity of about 100 clones per million clonotypes, no persistent microchimeric T cell clones were detected. Deep NGS was used in the study to compare the TCR beta repertoires of mothers and children and to look for features that separate related mother-child pairs from unrelated individuals. On average, the children were approximately 11 +/- 4 years old, while the mothers were about 40 +/- 4 years old. After adapter ligation with NEBNext reagents, the libraries were sequenced on Illumina HiSeq 2000 with 100+100 nt paired-end reads. To avoid cross-contamination, the mother libraries and the child libraries were prepared a month apart and sequenced in separate runs. Each donor had between roughly 450,000 and 2,100,000 distinct TCR beta clonotypes identified. Naive TCR beta clonotypes were estimated from low-frequency clonotypes matched to each donor's FACS-determined naive share, without sorting.

Recombination connected TRBV7-2 to TRBJ2-7; 9 nucleotides in the junction match TRBD1. The specimen sequenced was blood. This TCR was sampled from a girl aged 2-10 years in good health. For the CDR3, the sequence is CASSGPVGRTGALSYEQYF. Here is the DNA: TGTGCCAGCAGCGGGCCTGTTGGTCGGACAGGGGCGTTATCCTACGAGCAGTACTTC.